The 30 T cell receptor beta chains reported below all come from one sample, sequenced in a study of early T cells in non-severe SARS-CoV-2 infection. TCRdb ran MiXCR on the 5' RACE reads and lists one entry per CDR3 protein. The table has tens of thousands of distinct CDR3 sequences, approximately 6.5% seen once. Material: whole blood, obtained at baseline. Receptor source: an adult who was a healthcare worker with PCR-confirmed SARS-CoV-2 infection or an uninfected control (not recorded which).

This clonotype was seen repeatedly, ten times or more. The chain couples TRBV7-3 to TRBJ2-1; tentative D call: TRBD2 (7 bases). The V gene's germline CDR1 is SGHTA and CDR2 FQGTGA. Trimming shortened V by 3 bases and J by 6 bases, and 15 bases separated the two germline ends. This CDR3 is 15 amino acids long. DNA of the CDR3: TGTGCCAGCAGCTTGCAAGCGGGACAAAGCAATGAGCAGTTCTTC. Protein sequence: CASSLQAGQSNEQFF.

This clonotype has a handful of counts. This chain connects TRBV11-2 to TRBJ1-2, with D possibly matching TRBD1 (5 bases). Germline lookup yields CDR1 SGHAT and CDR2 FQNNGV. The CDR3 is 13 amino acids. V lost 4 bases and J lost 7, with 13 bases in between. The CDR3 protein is CASSSPQGSGYTF. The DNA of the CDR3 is TGTGCCAGCAGCTCCCCCCAGGGTAGTGGCTACACCTTC. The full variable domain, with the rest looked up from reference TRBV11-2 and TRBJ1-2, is EAGVAQSPRYKIIEKRQSVAFWCNPISGHATLYWYQQILGQGPKLLIQFQNNGVVDDSQLPKDRFSAERLKGVDSTLKIQPAKLEDSAVYLCASSSPQGSGYTFGSGTRLTVV.

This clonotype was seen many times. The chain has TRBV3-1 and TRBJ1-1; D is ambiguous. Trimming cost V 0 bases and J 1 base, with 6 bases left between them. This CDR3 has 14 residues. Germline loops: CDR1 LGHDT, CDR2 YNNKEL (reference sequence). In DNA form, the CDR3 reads TGTGCCAGCAGCCAAGAAGGTCGGAACACTGAAGCTTTCTTT. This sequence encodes CASSQEGRNTEAFF. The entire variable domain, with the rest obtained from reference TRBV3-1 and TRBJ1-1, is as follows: DTAVSQTPKYLVTQMGNDKSIKCEQNLGHDTMYWYKQDSKKFLKIMFSYNNKELIINETVPNRFSPKSPDKAHLNLHINSLELGDSAVYFCASSQEGRNTEAFFGQGTRLTVV.

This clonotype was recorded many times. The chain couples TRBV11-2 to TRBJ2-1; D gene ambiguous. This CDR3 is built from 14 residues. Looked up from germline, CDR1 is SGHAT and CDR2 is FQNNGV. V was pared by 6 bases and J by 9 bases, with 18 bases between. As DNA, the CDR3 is TGTGCCAGCAGATTGAAAATCCTGCAAGGTGAGCAGTTCTTC. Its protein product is CASRLKILQGEQFF.

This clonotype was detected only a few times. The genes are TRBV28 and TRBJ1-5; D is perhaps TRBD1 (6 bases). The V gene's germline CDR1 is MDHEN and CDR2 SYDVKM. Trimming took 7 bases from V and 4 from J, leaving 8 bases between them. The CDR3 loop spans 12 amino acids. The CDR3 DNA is TGTGCCAGCACTCAGGGGAATCAGCCCCAGCATTTT. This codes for CASTQGNQPQHF.

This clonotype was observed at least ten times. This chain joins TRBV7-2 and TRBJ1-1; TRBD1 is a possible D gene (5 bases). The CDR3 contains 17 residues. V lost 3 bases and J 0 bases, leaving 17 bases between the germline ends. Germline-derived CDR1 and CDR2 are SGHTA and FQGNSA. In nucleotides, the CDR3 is TGTGCCAGCAGCTTGGGTCTGACAGCTACCTTGAACACTGAAGCTTTCTTT. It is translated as CASSLGLTATLNTEAFF. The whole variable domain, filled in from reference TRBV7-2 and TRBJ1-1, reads GAGVSQSPSNKVTEKGKDVELRCDPISGHTALYWYRQSLGQGLEFLIYFQGNSAPDKSGLPSDRFSAERTGGSVSTLTIQRTQQEDSAVYLCASSLGLTATLNTEAFFGQGTRLTVV.

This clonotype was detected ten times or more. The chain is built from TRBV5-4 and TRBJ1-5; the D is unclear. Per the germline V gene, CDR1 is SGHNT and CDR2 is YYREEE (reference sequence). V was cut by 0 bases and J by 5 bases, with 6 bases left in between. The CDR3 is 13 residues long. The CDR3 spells CASSLAPHQPQHF. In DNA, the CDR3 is TGTGCCAGCAGCTTGGCCCCTCATCAGCCCCAGCATTTT.

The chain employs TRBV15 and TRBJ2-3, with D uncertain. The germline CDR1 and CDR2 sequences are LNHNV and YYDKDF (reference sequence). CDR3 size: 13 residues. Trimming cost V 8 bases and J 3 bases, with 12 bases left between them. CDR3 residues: CATGWRGTDTQYF. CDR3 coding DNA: TGTGCCACCGGTTGGCGCGGAACAGATACGCAGTATTTT.

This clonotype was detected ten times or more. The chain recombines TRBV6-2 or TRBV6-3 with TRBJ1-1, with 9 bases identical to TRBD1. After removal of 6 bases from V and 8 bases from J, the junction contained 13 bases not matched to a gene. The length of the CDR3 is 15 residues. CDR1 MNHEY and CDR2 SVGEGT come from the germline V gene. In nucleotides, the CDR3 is TGTGCCAGCAGCCGACGGGACAGGGTGTCCCGCGAAGCTTTCTTT. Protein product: CASSRRDRVSREAFF.

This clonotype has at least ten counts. This CDR3 reads CSAFSGPEQYF. DNA of the CDR3: TGCAGTGCCTTCAGCGGCCCTGAGCAGTACTTC. This chain links TRBV20-1 with TRBJ2-7; D may be TRBD2 (5 bases). Per the germline V gene, CDR1 is DFQATT and CDR2 is SNEGSKA (reference sequence). Trimming removed 6 bases at V and 7 bases at J, with 13 bases between. The CDR3 has 11 residues.

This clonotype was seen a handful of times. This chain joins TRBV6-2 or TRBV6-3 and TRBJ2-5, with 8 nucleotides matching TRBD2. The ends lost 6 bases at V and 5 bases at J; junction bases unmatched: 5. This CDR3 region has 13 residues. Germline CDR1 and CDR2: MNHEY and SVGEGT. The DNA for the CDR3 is TGTGCCAGCAGGCGGACTAGCTATGAGACCCAGTACTTC. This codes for CASRRTSYETQYF.

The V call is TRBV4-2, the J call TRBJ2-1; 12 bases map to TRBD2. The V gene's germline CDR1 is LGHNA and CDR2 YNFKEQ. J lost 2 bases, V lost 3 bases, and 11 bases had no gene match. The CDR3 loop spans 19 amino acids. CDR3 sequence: CASSQLLAGGAPAYNEQFF. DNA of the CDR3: TGTGCCAGCAGCCAGCTACTAGCGGGAGGAGCCCCAGCCTACAATGAGCAGTTCTTC.

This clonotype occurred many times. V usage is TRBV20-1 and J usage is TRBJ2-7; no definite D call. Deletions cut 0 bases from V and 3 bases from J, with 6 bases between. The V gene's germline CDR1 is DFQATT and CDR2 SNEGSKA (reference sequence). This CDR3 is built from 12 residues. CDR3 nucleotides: TGCAGTGCTAGAGATTCCCTCTACGAGCAGTACTTC. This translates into CSARDSLYEQYF.

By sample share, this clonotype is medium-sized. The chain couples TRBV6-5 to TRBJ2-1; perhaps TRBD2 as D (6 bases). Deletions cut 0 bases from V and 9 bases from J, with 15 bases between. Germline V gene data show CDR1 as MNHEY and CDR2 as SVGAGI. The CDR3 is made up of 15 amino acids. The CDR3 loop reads CASSYSTTGDTEQFF. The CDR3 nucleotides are TGTGCCAGCAGTTACTCGACTACGGGGGATACTGAGCAGTTCTTC.

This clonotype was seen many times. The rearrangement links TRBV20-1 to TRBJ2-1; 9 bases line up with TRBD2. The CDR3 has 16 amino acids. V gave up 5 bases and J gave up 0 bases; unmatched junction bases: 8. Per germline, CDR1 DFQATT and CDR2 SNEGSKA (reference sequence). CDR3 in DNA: TGCAGTGCTGCTCGACTAGCGGTGAGCTCCTACAATGAGCAGTTCTTC. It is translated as CSAARLAVSSYNEQFF.

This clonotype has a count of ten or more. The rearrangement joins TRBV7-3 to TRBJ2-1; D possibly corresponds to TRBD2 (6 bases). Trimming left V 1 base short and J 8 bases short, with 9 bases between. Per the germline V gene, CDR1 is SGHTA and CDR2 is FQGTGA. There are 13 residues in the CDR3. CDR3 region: CASSLSGVDEQFF. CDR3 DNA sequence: TGTGCCAGCAGCTTAAGCGGGGTGGATGAGCAGTTCTTC.

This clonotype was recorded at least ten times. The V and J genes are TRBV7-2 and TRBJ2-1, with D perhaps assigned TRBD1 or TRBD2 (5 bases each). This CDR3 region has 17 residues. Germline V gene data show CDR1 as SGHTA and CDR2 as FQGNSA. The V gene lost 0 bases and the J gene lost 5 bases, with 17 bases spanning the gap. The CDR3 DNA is TGTGCCAGCAGCTTAGCCCCTGGGGACGGACTCAACAATGAGCAGTTCTTC. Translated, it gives CASSLAPGDGLNNEQFF.

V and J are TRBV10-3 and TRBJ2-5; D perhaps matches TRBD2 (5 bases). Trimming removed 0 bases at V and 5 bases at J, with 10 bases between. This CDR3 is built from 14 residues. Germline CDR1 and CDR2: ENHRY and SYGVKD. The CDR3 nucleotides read TGTGCCATCAGTGAGTCGGCGGGTCGGGAGACCCAGTACTTC. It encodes CAISESAGRETQYF.

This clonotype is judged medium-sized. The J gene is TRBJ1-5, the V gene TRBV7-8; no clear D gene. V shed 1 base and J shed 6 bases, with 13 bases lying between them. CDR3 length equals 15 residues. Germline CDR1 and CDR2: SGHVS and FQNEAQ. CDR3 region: CASSLDAGGGQPQHF. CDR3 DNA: TGTGCCAGCAGCTTAGATGCGGGAGGCGGTCAGCCCCAGCATTTT.

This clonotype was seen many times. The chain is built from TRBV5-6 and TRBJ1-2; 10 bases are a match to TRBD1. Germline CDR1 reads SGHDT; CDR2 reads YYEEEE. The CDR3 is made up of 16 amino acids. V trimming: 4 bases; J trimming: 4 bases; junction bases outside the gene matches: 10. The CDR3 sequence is CASSIPTGGAGYGYTF. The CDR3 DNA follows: TGTGCCAGCAGCATCCCGACAGGGGGCGCCGGCTATGGCTACACCTTC.

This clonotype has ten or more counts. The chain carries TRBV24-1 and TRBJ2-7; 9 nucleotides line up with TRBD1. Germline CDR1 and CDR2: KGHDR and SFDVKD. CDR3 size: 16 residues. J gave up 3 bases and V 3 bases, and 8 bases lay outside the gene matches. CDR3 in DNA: TGTGCCACCAGTGATGCACAGGGGGCGCGCGGCTACGAGCAGTACTTC. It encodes CATSDAQGARGYEQYF.

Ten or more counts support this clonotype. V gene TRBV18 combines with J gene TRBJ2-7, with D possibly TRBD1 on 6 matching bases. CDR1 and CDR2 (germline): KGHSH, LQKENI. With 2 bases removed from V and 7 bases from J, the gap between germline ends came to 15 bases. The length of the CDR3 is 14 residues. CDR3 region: CASSPLGFDREQYF. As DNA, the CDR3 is TGTGCCAGCTCACCATTGGGCTTTGACAGGGAGCAGTACTTC.

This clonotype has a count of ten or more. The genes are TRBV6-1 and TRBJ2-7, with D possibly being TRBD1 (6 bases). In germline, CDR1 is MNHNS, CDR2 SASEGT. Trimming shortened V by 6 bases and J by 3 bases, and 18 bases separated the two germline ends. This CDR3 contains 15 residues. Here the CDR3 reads CASRGSQGRDYEQYF. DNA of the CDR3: TGTGCCAGCAGGGGATCACAGGGAAGAGACTACGAGCAGTACTTC.

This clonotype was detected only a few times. This CDR3 reads CASRQGDTQYF. The CDR3 nucleotides read TGTGCCAGCAGACAGGGAGATACGCAGTATTTT. This chain connects TRBV2 to TRBJ2-3, with D perhaps matching TRBD1 (6 bases). The CDR3 consists of 11 residues. Germline V lookup: CDR1 SNHLY, CDR2 FYNNEI. V lost 6 bases to trimming and J lost 5 bases, with 6 bases between them. The entire variable domain, with the rest obtained from reference TRBV2 and TRBJ2-3, is as follows: EPEVTQTPSHQVTQMGQEVILRCVPISNHLYFYWYRQILGQKVEFLVSFYNNEISEKSEIFDDQFSVERPDGSNFTLKIRSTKLEDSAMYFCASRQGDTQYFGPGTRLTVL.

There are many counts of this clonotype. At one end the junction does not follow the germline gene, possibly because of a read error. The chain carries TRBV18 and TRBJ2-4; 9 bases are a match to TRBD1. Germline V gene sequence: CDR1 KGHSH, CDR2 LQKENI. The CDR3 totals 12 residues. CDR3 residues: CASSLDRGEMHF. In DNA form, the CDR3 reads TGTGCCAGCTCACTGGACAGGGGAGAGATGCACTTC.

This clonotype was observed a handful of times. CDR3 sequence: CASSPQDRGTDTQYF. DNA of the CDR3: TGTGCCAGCAGCCCCCAGGACAGGGGGACAGATACGCAGTATTTT. The chain couples TRBV7-9 to TRBJ2-3; 10 nucleotides align to TRBD1. CDR3 size: 15 residues. Losses at the gene ends were 5 bases for V and 3 bases for J; bases not matched to a gene: 5. Germline V gene sequence: CDR1 SEHNR, CDR2 FQNEAQ (reference sequence).

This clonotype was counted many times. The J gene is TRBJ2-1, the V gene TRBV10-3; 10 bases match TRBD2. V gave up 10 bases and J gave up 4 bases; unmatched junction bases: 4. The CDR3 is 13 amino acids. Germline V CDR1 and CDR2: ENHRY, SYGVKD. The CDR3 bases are TGTGCCACCCTAGCGGGAGAGTACAATGAGCAGTTCTTC. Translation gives CATLAGEYNEQFF.

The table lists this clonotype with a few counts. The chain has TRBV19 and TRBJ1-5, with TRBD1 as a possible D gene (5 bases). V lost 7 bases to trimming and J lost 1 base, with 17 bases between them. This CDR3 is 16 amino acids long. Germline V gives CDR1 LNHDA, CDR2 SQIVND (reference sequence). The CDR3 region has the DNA TGTGCCAGTACCCCAGGGATATCACGAAGCAATCAGCCCCAGCATTTT. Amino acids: CASTPGISRSNQPQHF.

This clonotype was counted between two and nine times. CDR3 in DNA: TGTGCCTGGAACTGGGGGATGACAGGGGGCGATGGCTACACCTTC. This gives the protein CAWNWGMTGGDGYTF. This chain uses TRBV30 with TRBJ1-2; 10 bases line up with TRBD1. The length of the CDR3 is 15 residues. CDR1 and CDR2 from the germline V gene are GTSNPN and SVGIG (reference sequence). Trimming took 4 bases from V and 6 from J; bases not matched to a gene: 11.

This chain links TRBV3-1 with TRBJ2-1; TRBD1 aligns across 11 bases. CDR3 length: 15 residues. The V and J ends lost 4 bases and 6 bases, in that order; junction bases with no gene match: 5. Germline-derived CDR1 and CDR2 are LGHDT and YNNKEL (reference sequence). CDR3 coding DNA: TGTGCCAGCAGCCGCCCGGGACAGGGGGTCAATGAGCAGTTCTTC. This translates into CASSRPGQGVNEQFF.